Sequencing of this T cell receptor (beta chain) was carried out in a study of blood T cell repertoires in COVID-19. Whole-study context: The study drew acute and convalescent COVID-19 samples from the United States, Italy and Spain.

Germline lookup yields CDR1 SNHLY and CDR2 FYNNEI. The V gene end was trimmed by 6 bases and the J gene end by 4 bases; junction bases not matched to a gene: 5. The CDR3 spans 14 residues. Measured with immunoSEQ multiplex PCR; TCRdb has only the in-frame clones, and not every one. The data contain fewer than 450,000 clones, more than 85% of them singletons. Assignment of participants to cohorts was predicated upon participant-reported clinical history. V usage is TRBV2 and J usage is TRBJ1-5, with 8 bases matching TRBD1. This sequence was found in a woman younger than 45 who had recovered from COVID-19. Source material: PBMCs or T cells enriched from blood (not recorded which). The CDR3 here is CASSLDRGNQPQHF. The CDR3 nucleotides read TGTGCCAGCAGCCTCGACAGGGGTAATCAGCCCCAGCATTTT.